This entry describes one TCR beta chain. The sample comes from a study of blood T cell repertoires in COVID-19. About the research overall: Some COVID-19 samples were acute and others convalescent; all came from the United States, Italy and Spain. The analysed material was cDNA or gDNA that came from T cells, B-cell-depleted T cells, or PBMCs.

This table comes from immunoSEQ multiplex PCR, and its TCRdb copy is limited to in-frame clones, with some not included. Among approximately 200,000 clones listed, roughly 80% were seen once. The sample was peripheral blood. The clonotype originates from an elderly woman with acute or convalescent COVID-19.

The CDR3 bases are TGTGCCAGCAGCTTAGCGAGGACAGCATATGGCTACACCTTC. Translation gives CASSLARTAYGYTF. V and J are TRBV7-8 and TRBJ1-2, with D perhaps matching TRBD1 (6 bases). The V end lost 0 bases, the J end lost 5 bases, and 10 bases lay between the germline ends. This CDR3 has 14 residues. CDR1 is SGHVS, CDR2 FQNEAQ, per germline.